Reported below is one T cell receptor beta chain. The study drew its donors from healthy HIV-negative adults without recent acute infections or vaccinations. Naive CD4+ cells were CD45RA-selected; the remaining cells were memory. This entry comes from a study of shared clonotypes between healthy human individuals. CDR1 and CDR2 from the germline V gene are MNHNY and SVGAGI (reference sequence). Trimming left V 2 bases short and J 7 bases short, with 9 bases between. This CDR3 contains 12 residues. When replicate PCRs were run on sorted subsets, they used 200 to 250 ng DNA, approximately 33,000 T cell genomes. TCRdb keeps only in-frame clones here, not all; method: immunoSEQ multiplex PCR. The repertoire holds approximately 1.5 million clones, with approximately 98% as singletons.

V gene TRBV6-6 combines with J gene TRBJ2-7; D perhaps matches TRBD1 (5 bases). The sequenced sample consisted of naive CD4+ T cells sorted from blood. Subset given: CD45RA+ positively selected. The receptor was isolated from a man in his thirties or forties in good health. CDR3 DNA sequence: TGTGCCAGCAGTTACGCTCGGACAGAGCAGTACTTC. As protein: CASSYARTEQYF.